These 13 T cell receptor beta chains were all obtained from the same sample, sequenced in a study of CD8 T cells in Susac syndrome. With random hexamers, reverse transcription was performed on 0.5 to 1 ug of RNA. TCRdb reanalysed the immunoSEQ multiplex PCR reads using MiXCR and keeps one entry per CDR3 protein. This sample has around 180,000 distinct CDR3 sequences, with 85% to 95% found just once. Sequencing was done on a sample of CD8+ T cells from PBMCs. These receptors originate from a human donor with multiple sclerosis.

The V call is TRBV20-1, the J call TRBJ2-2; no clear D. The CDR3 spans 14 residues. V dropped 0 bases and J dropped 1 base, with 6 bases sitting between them. Per germline, CDR1 DFQATT and CDR2 SNEGSKA (reference sequence). For the CDR3, the DNA is TGCAGTGCTAGAGATCATCAGAACACCGGGGAGCTGTTTTTT. As protein: CSARDHQNTGELFF.

CDR3 amino acids: CASSGLLNEAFF. In DNA form, the CDR3 reads TGTGCCAGCAGTGGCCTCTTGAATGAAGCTTTCTTT. The chain combines TRBV6-6 with TRBJ1-1; D unresolved. V was cut by 5 bases and J by 7 bases, with 11 bases left in between. The CDR3 is 12 amino acids. Germline CDR1 reads MNHNY; CDR2 reads SVGAGI (reference sequence).

The table lists this clonotype with a count of one. The chain employs TRBV13 and TRBJ2-3; 8 nucleotides match TRBD2. This CDR3 is 14 amino acids long. The junction had 8 bases not matched to a gene; V was cut back by 11 bases and J by 1 base. CDR1 is PRHDT and CDR2 is FYEKMQ in the germline V gene (reference sequence). The CDR3 sequence is CAQAAGDGTDTQYF. CDR3 nucleotide sequence: TGTGCCCAAGCAGCGGGAGACGGCACAGATACGCAGTATTTT.

This chain links TRBV9 with TRBJ1-1; a possible D gene is TRBD1 (5 bases). The V end was cut by 3 bases, the J end by 1 base, with 7 bases between. The germline V gene encodes CDR1 SGDLS and CDR2 YYNGEE. This CDR3 contains 13 residues. The CDR3 loop reads CASSETANTEAFF. DNA of the CDR3: TGTGCCAGCAGCGAGACAGCGAACACTGAAGCTTTCTTT.

The V call is TRBV28, the J call TRBJ2-1, with 12 positions matching TRBD1. Germline V lookup: CDR1 MDHEN, CDR2 SYDVKM. Unmatched junction bases numbered 10, after V lost 10 bases and J lost 9 bases. There are 14 residues in the CDR3. The CDR3 sequence: CATAGQGARLEQFF. In DNA form, the CDR3 reads TGTGCCACGGCGGGACAGGGGGCGCGTCTTGAGCAGTTCTTC.

The chain carries TRBV28 and TRBJ1-6; tentatively, D is TRBD1 (5 bases). Per germline, CDR1 MDHEN and CDR2 SYDVKM. V lost 6 bases, J lost 8 bases, and 17 bases lay in between. The CDR3 extends over 15 amino acids. As DNA, the CDR3 is TGTGCCAGCAGGCAACTGGGACCTCTCGATTCACCCCTCCACTTT. The encoded protein is CASRQLGPLDSPLHF.

The chain links TRBV5-5 to TRBJ1-6; TRBD1 might be the D (5 bases). Trimming left V 4 bases short and J 6 bases short, with 20 bases between. This CDR3 is built from 17 residues. Germline V lookup: CDR1 SGHKS, CDR2 YYEKEE (reference sequence). CDR3 sequence reads: CASSPLVEGPLNSPLHF. The CDR3 nucleotides are TGTGCCAGCAGCCCCCTCGTGGAGGGACCCCTTAATTCACCCCTCCACTTT.

This rearrangement joins TRBV13 to TRBJ2-1; 7 bases line up with TRBD2. The CDR3 has 17 amino acids. After removal of 1 base from V and 8 bases from J, the junction contained 14 bases not matched to a gene. Per germline, CDR1 PRHDT and CDR2 FYEKMQ (reference sequence). CDR3 in amino acids: CASSLDTGTNPSDEQFF. DNA for the CDR3: TGTGCCAGCAGCTTAGACACCGGGACTAATCCCTCGGATGAGCAGTTCTTC.

This chain joins TRBV9 and TRBJ2-1; 15 bases are shared with TRBD2. CDR1 is SGDLS, CDR2 YYNGEE, per germline. The CDR3 is 15 residues long. The ends lost 3 bases at V and 10 bases at J; junction bases unmatched: 5. The CDR3 spells CASSEGGLAGGEQFF. The DNA of the CDR3 is TGTGCCAGCAGCGAAGGGGGACTAGCGGGAGGCGAGCAGTTCTTC.

The chain carries TRBV20-1 and TRBJ2-1; 10 bases map to TRBD2. This CDR3 is built from 15 residues. The V gene end was trimmed by 5 bases and the J gene end by 5 bases; junction bases not matched to a gene: 9. CDR1 and CDR2 from the germline V gene are DFQATT and SNEGSKA (reference sequence). This chain's CDR3 is CSAVGLAVEHNEQFF. CDR3 nucleotide sequence: TGCAGTGCTGTAGGACTAGCGGTCGAGCACAATGAGCAGTTCTTC.

The gene calls are TRBV12-3 or TRBV12-4 and TRBJ2-3; 9 bases match TRBD1. The CDR3 is 13 amino acids. J gave up 4 bases and V 6 bases, and 2 bases lay outside the gene matches. The CDR3 loop is CASRGQGPDTQYF. CDR3 nucleotide sequence: TGTGCCAGCAGGGGACAGGGCCCAGATACGCAGTATTTT.

V gene TRBV29-1 combines with J gene TRBJ1-2; D possibly corresponds to TRBD1 (6 bases). The CDR3 sequence is 13 residues long. Germline values: CDR1 SQVTM, CDR2 ANQGSEA. V lost 7 bases, J lost 3 bases, and 15 bases lay in between. The CDR3 DNA reads TGCAGCGCCCTCCGACAGGAATACTATGGCTACACCTTC. Translating it yields CSALRQEYYGYTF.

Note on this clonotype: A junction end diverges from the germline sequence, so it may reflect a read error. The chain couples TRBV29-1 to TRBJ1-1; D not certain. This CDR3 has 10 amino acids. CDR1 SQVTM and CDR2 ANQGSEA come from the germline V gene. CDR3 amino acids: CSVENSEAFF. The DNA for the CDR3 is TGCAGCGTTGAAAACAGTGAAGCTTTCTTT.